What follows is one T cell receptor (beta chain) and its context. Its antigen is unknown. No base quality information exists; no much larger clone differs at one position. This sample stems from a study of CD8 T cells in Susac syndrome (dated 2019 in TCRdb). Notes on the research overall: The study used repertoire sequencing to test whether antigen drove CD8+ T cell activation and differentiation in Susac syndrome. The clonality of the CD8+ T cell repertoire was compared across approximately twelve healthy donors, around 14 Susac syndrome patients and around 16 multiple sclerosis patients. What the work shows at the level of the full study, not this receptor alone: The study acknowledged that relatively few individuals were included in the TCR sequencing and HLA analysis.

RNA was extracted using the RNeasy kit, and roughly 0.5 to 1 microgram was reverse transcribed with random hexamers. The immunoSEQ multiplex PCR assay, covering 54 Vbeta and 13 Jbeta segments, was used to amplify TCR beta CDR3 regions. PCR amplification bias was corrected by using a synthetic template baseline for primer optimization and computational correction. For the original study's pipeline: Reads were assigned to V, D and J genes according to IMGT and analyzed in immunoSEQ Analyzer, with only productive sequences retained. Clonality was calculated as one minus the Shannon entropy normalized by log2 of the number of productive unique sequences. Public and private clones were assessed among the 100 most prevalent clones of each patient and control. Susac-specific clones were defined as absent from healthy and MS cohorts, around 970 published viral clones and other ImmuneACCESS disease sequences. TCRdb itself trimmed the public reads at Q25 with fastp, ran MiXCR and retained productive beta chains. Each CDR3 protein gets just one entry, which takes the most common genes and DNA from the rows behind it. Clone size and V and J calls follow TCRdb, not the original study. Recorded for this sample are under 150,000 distinct CDR3 sequences; around nine tenths of them occurred a single time. The ten top clones hold 0.24% of the sample.

High-throughput TCR beta sequencing profiled peripheral blood CD8+ and CD4+ T cells from healthy donors, Susac syndrome patients and multiple sclerosis patients. Multiple sclerosis controls were treatment-naive patients with stable or active relapsing-remitting disease fulfilling revised McDonald criteria. Bulk CD8+ and CD4+ T cells were purified by magnetic negative isolation, whereas CD8+ TEMRA cells were enriched by FACS. Blood was drawn into EDTA tubes, processed within 24 hours, and PBMCs were isolated by density gradient centrifugation. PBMCs intended for TCR sequencing were cryopreserved in liquid nitrogen and thawed later in a water bath at 37 degrees C. The sorted or isolated CD4+, CD8+ and CD8+ TEMRA cells had a purity of 90% or higher. Sequenced material: CD8+ T cells from PBMCs. This sequence originates from a human donor with multiple sclerosis.

The bases read TGTGCCAGCTCACCATCGACTAGCGGGAGGGCCGGGGAGCTGTTTTTT. Translated, it gives CASSPSTSGRAGELFF. The chain uses TRBV18 and TRBJ2-2, and 14 bases in between align with TRBD2. CDR1 and CDR2 (KGHSH, LQKENI) derive from the germline V gene. Spanning cysteine to phenylalanine, the CDR3 consists of 16 amino acids. The entry retains the CDR3 DNA only, 48 bases that are in frame from base 1. At the junction V is shortened by 2 bases and J by 6 bases; bases outside the gene matches: 2. The entire variable domain, with the stretches around the CDR3 drawn from the reference TRBV18 and TRBJ2-2 proteins, is NAGVMQNPRHLVRRRGQEARLRCSPMKGHSHVYWYRQLPEEGLKFMVYLQKENIIDESGMPKERFSAEFPKEGPSILRIQQVVRGDSAAYFCASSPSTSGRAGELFFGEGSRLTVL.